The next 23 T cell receptor beta chains were all read from a single sample in a study of blood T cell repertoires in COVID-19. TCRdb keeps only in-frame clones here, not all; method: immunoSEQ multiplex PCR. The sample records 200,000 to 250,000 clones, approximately 82% being singletons. Sequencing was performed on peripheral blood. The receptors derive from a woman aged 80 or over with acute or convalescent COVID-19.

The chain uses TRBV6-6 and TRBJ1-1; D ambiguous. The CDR3 length is 13 residues. Germline CDR1 MNHNY, CDR2 SVGAGI (reference sequence). V lost 5 bases to trimming and J lost 4 bases, with 11 bases between them. CDR3 bases: TGTGCCAGCAGTGCCCCAAGCGGCACTGAAGCTTTCTTT. It encodes CASSAPSGTEAFF.

This clone has a single count. This sequence joins TRBV10-3 and TRBJ2-1, with 8 bases fitting TRBD2. Germline V gene data show CDR1 as ENHRY and CDR2 as SYGVKD. The CDR3 runs to 16 residues. Trimming cost V 0 bases and J 9 bases; bases outside gene matches: 10. DNA for the CDR3: TGTGCCATCAGTGAGTCAAGAGCGGGGGTATCCGGTGAGCAGTTCTTC. Its protein product is CAISESRAGVSGEQFF.

This rearrangement joins TRBV6-5 to TRBJ1-3; D call uncertain. With 6 bases removed from V and 4 bases from J, the gap between germline ends came to 10 bases. This CDR3 region has 13 residues. Germline lookup yields CDR1 MNHEY and CDR2 SVGAGI. CDR3 loop: CASRREMGNTIYF. The CDR3 DNA is TGTGCCAGCAGGCGGGAGATGGGAAACACCATATATTTT.

V usage is TRBV4-1 and J usage is TRBJ1-2, with D possibly being TRBD1 (5 bases). CDR3 length: 15 residues. From germline, CDR1 is MGHRA and CDR2 YSYEKL. V lost 0 bases and J 4 bases, leaving 12 bases between the germline ends. CDR3 coding DNA: TGCGCCAGCAGCCAAGATGAGGGGAGGACCTATGGCTACACCTTC. Its translation: CASSQDEGRTYGYTF.

The chain combines TRBV2 with TRBJ2-3, with TRBD2 as a possible D gene (6 bases). V was trimmed by 6 bases and J by 0 bases, leaving 10 bases between them. CDR3 size: 14 residues. Per germline, CDR1 SNHLY and CDR2 FYNNEI. Here the CDR3 DNA reads TGTGCCAGCAGGGCCGGGACTAGCACAGATACGCAGTATTTT. Its protein product is CASRAGTSTDTQYF.

The chain combines TRBV25-1 with TRBJ2-3, with a tentative D call TRBD2 (7 bases). Per germline, CDR1 MGHDK and CDR2 SYGVNS. V gave up 5 bases and J gave up 3 bases, with 21 bases separating them. The CDR3 runs to 17 residues. The CDR3 nucleotides are TGTGCCAGCAGTCTACTGGGGGGGCCAAGCGGTACAGATACGCAGTATTTT. It specifies CASSLLGGPSGTDTQYF.

The rearrangement links TRBV28 to TRBJ1-4; D is uncertain. Trimming took 5 bases from V and 5 from J, leaving 12 bases between them. The CDR3 runs to 14 residues. Germline CDR1 is MDHEN and CDR2 is SYDVKM. The CDR3 DNA reads TGTGCCAGCAGTGTCAACTCTTTAAATGAAAAACTGTTTTTT. The encoded protein is CASSVNSLNEKLFF.

The chain carries TRBV5-1 and TRBJ1-1; 7 nucleotides agree with TRBD1. The CDR3 totals 15 residues. Germline V lookup: CDR1 SGHRS, CDR2 YFSETQ. After removal of 3 bases from V and 1 base from J, the junction contained 6 bases not matched to a gene. The CDR3 loop is CASSSSGQKNTEAFF. In DNA, the CDR3 is TGCGCCAGCAGCTCTTCGGGACAGAAGAACACTGAAGCTTTCTTT.

The chain recombines TRBV24-1 with TRBJ2-7; D is perhaps TRBD2 (5 bases). V was trimmed by 0 bases and J by 6 bases, leaving 14 bases between them. This CDR3 region has 15 residues. Germline CDR1 KGHDR, CDR2 SFDVKD. The CDR3 bases are TGTGCCACCAGTGATTTGGAGGGTCAAGCCTCCGAGCAGTACTTC. Its protein is CATSDLEGQASEQYF.

This chain connects TRBV15 to TRBJ2-1; 8 positions agree with TRBD2. CDR1 and CDR2 (germline): LNHNV, YYDKDF (reference sequence). V dropped 0 bases and J dropped 0; count of bases not matched to a gene: 7. This CDR3 region has 18 residues. CDR3 nucleotide sequence: TGTGCCACCAGCAGAGAAATACCCGGGGGGGTCTCCTACAATGAGCAGTTCTTC. The encoded protein is CATSREIPGGVSYNEQFF.

V is TRBV3-1 (or the pseudogene TRBV3-2) and J is TRBJ1-1; weak D call: TRBD1 (6 bases). The CDR3 loop spans 14 amino acids. The germline V and J ends were trimmed by 1 base and 6 bases, with 12 bases remaining between them. CDR1 is LGHDT, CDR2 YNNKEL, per germline (reference sequence). CDR3 in DNA: TGTGCCAGCAGCCAAGCCATGGGGGCCTCTGAAGCTTTCTTT. Translated: CASSQAMGASEAFF.

The chain joins TRBV27 to TRBJ1-2; 9 bases agree with TRBD1. This CDR3 is 13 amino acids long. The V segment lost 3 bases and the J segment 11 bases; nucleotides outside the gene matches: 7. Germline V lookup: CDR1 MNHEY, CDR2 SMNVEV (reference sequence). In DNA form, the CDR3 reads TGTGCCAGCAGTTTTACAGGGGGCGATAGGTACACCTTC. Protein sequence: CASSFTGGDRYTF.

The CDR3 bases are TGTGCCAGCAGCTTGGCGGGGGGCAGGTCTAATGAAAAACTGTTTTTT. Translating gives CASSLAGGRSNEKLFF. This chain uses TRBV5-4 with TRBJ1-4; weak D call: TRBD1 (6 bases). Germline CDR1 SGHNT, CDR2 YYREEE (reference sequence). The CDR3 covers 16 residues. The V end was cut by 0 bases, the J end by 3 bases, with 12 bases between.

This sequence joins TRBV28 and TRBJ2-1; the D gene is possibly TRBD2 (7 bases). The germline V gene encodes CDR1 MDHEN and CDR2 SYDVKM. V was shortened by 5 bases and J by 8 bases, with 16 bases between the two germline ends. The CDR3 covers 14 residues. CDR3 sequence: CASSPGGGTDEQFF. In DNA, the CDR3 is TGTGCCAGCAGTCCGGGGGGCGGAACCGATGAGCAGTTCTTC.

V and J are TRBV28 and TRBJ2-4, with 10 bases that match TRBD1. Trimming at V came to 6 bases and at J to 9 bases, leaving 14 bases not matched to a gene. The CDR3 runs 16 residues. Germline loops: CDR1 MDHEN, CDR2 SYDVKM. CDR3 in amino acids: CASSPGDRGRLGIQYF. In DNA, the CDR3 is TGTGCCAGCAGCCCTGGGGACAGGGGCAGGTTGGGCATTCAGTACTTC.

The rearrangement links TRBV5-1 to TRBJ1-5; D is unclear. This CDR3 spans 13 amino acids. The germline CDR1 and CDR2 sequences are SGHRS and YFSETQ. The V end was cut by 3 bases, the J end by 6 bases, with 10 bases between. The CDR3 is CASSSEGGQPQHF. CDR3 sequence (DNA): TGCGCCAGCAGCTCCGAGGGTGGTCAGCCCCAGCATTTT. Based on the CDR3 plus reference TRBV5-1 and TRBJ1-5, the full variable domain is KAGVTQTPRYLIKTRGQQVTLSCSPISGHRSVSWYQQTPGQGLQFLFEYFSETQRNKGNFPGRFSGRQFSNSRSEMNVSTLELGDSALYLCASSSEGGQPQHFGDGTRLSIL.

The chain has TRBV6-1 and TRBJ2-3; 8 bases are a match to TRBD2. Germline V gives CDR1 MNHNS, CDR2 SASEGT. This CDR3 spans 16 amino acids. Trimming at V came to 2 bases and at J to 3 bases, leaving 7 bases not matched to a gene. The CDR3 bases are TGTGCCAGCAGTGAATGGGGCGGGGGGCAGACAGATACGCAGTATTTT. Amino acids: CASSEWGGGQTDTQYF.

This sequence joins TRBV3-1 (or the pseudogene TRBV3-2) and TRBJ2-1; 7 positions agree with TRBD2. The CDR3 is 17 residues long. The V gene's germline CDR1 is LGHDT and CDR2 YNNKEL (reference sequence). Trimming removed 6 bases from V and 2 bases from J; junction bases left unmatched: 13. CDR3 DNA sequence: TGTGCCAGCAGTCCCCGCACGGGGGGAGTAACCTACAATGAGCAGTTCTTC. It codes for CASSPRTGGVTYNEQFF.

The gene calls are TRBV7-9 and TRBJ1-4; no clear D gene. CDR1 is SEHNR and CDR2 is FQNEAQ in the germline V gene (reference sequence). V dropped 1 base and J dropped 8 bases, with 14 bases sitting between them. The CDR3 is 15 residues long. CDR3: CASSLVAGGTEKLFF. As DNA, the CDR3 is TGTGCCAGCAGCTTAGTGGCAGGAGGTACAGAAAAACTGTTTTTT.

The chain links TRBV11-1 to TRBJ2-5, with 13 bases aligning to TRBD2. CDR1 and CDR2 (germline): SGHAT, FQDESV (reference sequence). With V trimmed by 5 bases and J by 4 bases, 4 bases remained unmatched. CDR3 length: 15 residues. The CDR3 reads CASSHRTSGGETQYF. DNA for the CDR3: TGTGCCAGCAGCCACCGGACTAGCGGGGGAGAGACCCAGTACTTC.

A few counts support this clone. This chain connects TRBV5-6 to TRBJ1-2, with a weak D call TRBD1 (6 bases). Germline CDR1 reads SGHDT; CDR2 reads YYEEEE. Trimming took off 0 bases at V and 2 bases at J, with 11 bases between the two ends. This CDR3 spans 15 amino acids. The CDR3 DNA reads as TGTGCCAGCAGCTTGGTGCGGGGGCTAAACTATGGCTACACCTTC. Translating it yields CASSLVRGLNYGYTF.

This sequence joins TRBV6-5 and TRBJ2-2; D perhaps matches TRBD2 (5 bases). The germline V gene has CDR1 MNHEY and CDR2 SVGAGI. This CDR3 has 15 amino acids. Trimming shortened V by 2 bases and J by 7 bases, and 14 bases separated the two germline ends. CDR3 in amino acids: CASSYEGRRSGELFF. As DNA, the CDR3 is TGTGCCAGCAGTTACGAGGGCCGTCGTAGCGGGGAGCTGTTTTTT.

The chain joins TRBV19 to TRBJ2-7; TRBD1 matches 9 bases. Per the germline V gene, CDR1 is LNHDA and CDR2 is SQIVND (reference sequence). The junction had 7 bases not matched to a gene; V was cut back by 8 bases and J by 5 bases. The CDR3 contains 13 residues. The CDR3 spells CASSGQGTDEQYF. CDR3 coding DNA: TGTGCCAGTTCGGGACAGGGAACCGACGAGCAGTACTTC.